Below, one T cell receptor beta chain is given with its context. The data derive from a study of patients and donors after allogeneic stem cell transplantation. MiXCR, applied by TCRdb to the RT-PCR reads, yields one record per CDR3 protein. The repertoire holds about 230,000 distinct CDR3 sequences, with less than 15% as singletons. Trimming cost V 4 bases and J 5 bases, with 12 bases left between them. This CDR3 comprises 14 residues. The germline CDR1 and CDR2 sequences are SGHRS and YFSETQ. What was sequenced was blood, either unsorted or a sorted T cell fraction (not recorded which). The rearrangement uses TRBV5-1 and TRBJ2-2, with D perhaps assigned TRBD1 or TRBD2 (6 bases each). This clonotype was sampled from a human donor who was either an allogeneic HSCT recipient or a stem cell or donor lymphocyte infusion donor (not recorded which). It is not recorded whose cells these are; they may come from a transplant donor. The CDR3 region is CASSHGGPTGELFF. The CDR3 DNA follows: TGCGCCAGCAGCCATGGGGGGCCGACCGGGGAGCTGTTTTTT.